This T cell receptor beta chain was profiled in a study of vaccination and CD4 T cells after COVID-19. Notes on the study in general: The researchers studied relatively few convalescent patients and omitted early post-infection timepoints.

Cultured CD4+ T cell DNA underwent sequencing with the Oncomine TCR Beta short-read assay. MiXCR was run by TCRdb on the PCR reads, yielding one entry per CDR3 protein. The sample lists about 21,000 distinct CDR3 sequences; around 70% were seen once. Germline V gene lookup returns CDR1 MNHNS and CDR2 SASEGT. J was trimmed by 4 bases and V by 7 bases; bases with no gene match: 3. The CDR3 is made up of 14 amino acids. Regarding this clonotype: Its cognate antigen is unknown.

Regarding treatment: roughly 11-day PBMC culture with coronavirus spike peptide pools or control peptides (ViraFEST assay). These CD4+ T cells came from roughly nine-day cultures by negative selection. The chain recombines TRBV6-1 with TRBJ2-2; TRBD1 matches at 10 bases. Sequenced material: CD4+ T cells from blood, cultured in vitro. The receptor's source is a human donor who had recovered from COVID-19. CDR3 bases: TGTGCCAGCAACCGGGACAGGGGCACCGGGGAGCTGTTTTTT. It is translated as CASNRDRGTGELFF.